One and the same sample provided the 6 T cell receptor beta chains below, sequenced in a study of blood T cell repertoires in COVID-19. Produced via immunoSEQ multiplex PCR; TCRdb's table is partial and in-frame only. The sample has 150,000 to 200,000 clones; 80% to 90% are singletons. The sequenced sample consisted of peripheral blood. The receptors here all came from a woman over 75 with acute or convalescent COVID-19.

Remarks on this clone: At the DNA level, this CDR3 is encoded by other sequences in the same sample as well. The V call is TRBV28, the J call TRBJ2-7, with D perhaps TRBD2 (6 bases). In germline, CDR1 is MDHEN, CDR2 SYDVKM. This CDR3 region has 13 residues. Trimming stripped 5 bases from V and 4 bases from J, with 12 bases between. The CDR3 here is CASSLAGSYEQYF. The DNA of the CDR3 is TGTGCCAGCAGTCTGGCCGGGAGTTACGAGCAGTACTTC.

V and J are TRBV2 and TRBJ2-1, with 10 bases that match TRBD1. Germline V gives CDR1 SNHLY, CDR2 FYNNEI. The CDR3 is made up of 15 amino acids. V trimming: 9 bases; J trimming: 7 bases; junction bases outside the gene matches: 12. CDR3 in DNA: TGTGCCAGTTCGCCCGGGACAGGGGTAGGGAATGAGCAGTTCTTC. Residues: CASSPGTGVGNEQFF.

V is TRBV5-1 and J is TRBJ2-5; 7 bases line up with TRBD1. This CDR3 has 13 amino acids. With 6 bases clipped from V and 5 bases from J, the junction kept 7 bases outside the gene matches. Germline-derived CDR1 and CDR2 are SGHRS and YFSETQ. This CDR3 reads CASNEGARETQYF. The CDR3 DNA sequence: TGCGCCAGCAACGAGGGGGCGCGGGAGACCCAGTACTTC.

The CDR3 sequence is CASRGQGSTEAFF. The CDR3 DNA is TGTGCCAGCAGAGGACAGGGATCAACTGAAGCTTTCTTT. The genes are TRBV27 and TRBJ1-1; 8 bases map to TRBD1. In germline, CDR1 is MNHEY, CDR2 SMNVEV (reference sequence). The CDR3 has 13 residues. The ends lost 6 bases at V and 5 bases at J; junction bases unmatched: 5.

The V call is TRBV5-6, the J call TRBJ1-2; 7 bases are a match to TRBD1. After removal of 3 bases from V and 5 bases from J, the junction contained 7 bases not matched to a gene. CDR3 length: 14 amino acids. The germline gives CDR1 SGHDT, CDR2 YYEEEE. The CDR3 DNA follows: TGTGCCAGCAGCTCGACAGGGTTTCGATATGGCTACACCTTC. It encodes CASSSTGFRYGYTF.

The chain is built from TRBV5-5 and TRBJ1-1; TRBD1 matches 8 bases. This CDR3 contains 15 residues. CDR1 is SGHKS, CDR2 YYEKEE, per germline (reference sequence). V was clipped by 0 bases and J by 5 bases; unmatched bases: 6. In DNA, the CDR3 is TGTGCCAGCAGCTTGGGACAGGGGAGAGGGACTGAAGCTTTCTTT. This codes for CASSLGQGRGTEAFF. The full variable domain, rest sourced from reference TRBV5-5 and TRBJ1-1, is DAGVTQSPTHLIKTRGQQVTLRCSPISGHKSVSWYQQVLGQGPQFIFQYYEKEERGRGNFPDRFSARQFPNYSSELNVNALLLGDSALYLCASSLGQGRGTEAFFGQGTRLTVV.